These 22 T cell receptor beta chains came from one sample sequenced in a study of blood T cell repertoires in COVID-19. The table came from immunoSEQ multiplex PCR; TCRdb's copy has only in-frame clones and leaves some out. The sample includes approximately 140,000 clones, about 86% of them seen just once. The sequencing input was peripheral blood. The receptors were gathered from an older woman with acute or convalescent COVID-19.

This clone is a singleton in its sample. The gene calls are TRBV30 and TRBJ1-2, with D perhaps TRBD1 (5 bases). The CDR3 is 13 amino acids. The V end was cut by 0 bases, the J end by 8 bases, with 13 bases between. CDR1 is GTSNPN and CDR2 is SVGIG in the germline V gene (reference sequence). The CDR3 coding sequence is TGTGCCTGGAGTGTAAGCGGGGGGAGCGGCTACACCTTC. Residues: CAWSVSGGSGYTF. The variable domain in full, completed from reference TRBV30 and TRBJ1-2, reads SQTIHQWPATLVQPVGSPLSLECTVEGTSNPNLYWYRQAAGRGLQLLFYSVGIGQISSEVPQNLSASRPQDRQFILSSKKLLLSDSGFYLCAWSVSGGSGYTFGSGTRLTVV.

The gene calls are TRBV7-3 and TRBJ2-3; 12 bases map to TRBD2. Germline loops: CDR1 SGHTA, CDR2 FQGTGA. Trimming removed 1 base from V and 1 base from J; junction bases left unmatched: 9. The CDR3 spans 19 residues. The CDR3 reads CASSLMGLAGGPGTDTQYF. The CDR3 DNA sequence: TGTGCCAGCAGCTTAATGGGTCTAGCGGGGGGGCCTGGCACAGATACGCAGTATTTT.

The chain recombines TRBV30 with TRBJ1-2; 7 nucleotides agree with TRBD1. Losses at the gene ends were 4 bases for V and 4 bases for J; bases not matched to a gene: 6. This CDR3 spans 13 amino acids. Per germline, CDR1 GTSNPN and CDR2 SVGIG (reference sequence). The CDR3 coding sequence is TGTGCCTGGACCTCGACAGGGTCCTATGGCTACACCTTC. Translating gives CAWTSTGSYGYTF.

The chain is built from TRBV18 and TRBJ1-2; D possibly corresponds to TRBD1 (5 bases). Germline assignment: CDR1 KGHSH and CDR2 LQKENI. Trimming took 0 bases from V and 5 from J, leaving 10 bases between them. This CDR3 spans 14 amino acids. The CDR3 loop reads CASSPPGQGYGYTF. Written as DNA, the CDR3 is TGTGCCAGCTCACCACCGGGTCAGGGATATGGCTACACCTTC.

This clone has more than one count but fewer than ten. Relative to the germline gene, one junction end is altered; a read error may explain this. The chain couples TRBV28 to TRBJ1-5; D is ambiguous. Germline CDR1 MDHEN, CDR2 SYDVKM. The CDR3 is made up of 12 amino acids. The CDR3 DNA is TGTGCCAGCAGTCCCGCCCGGGATTCCATTTATTTT. It codes for CASSPARDSIYF.

DNA for the CDR3: TGTGCCAGCAGTGCCCCCTTGGGACAGGACCTCTCTGGAAACACCATATATTTT. It specifies CASSAPLGQDLSGNTIYF. The rearrangement uses TRBV25-1 and TRBJ1-3, with 8 nucleotides matching TRBD1. The trim removed 4 bases at V and 0 bases at J, leaving 11 bases unmatched. The CDR3 covers 18 residues. CDR1 MGHDK and CDR2 SYGVNS come from the germline V gene. Supplemented by reference TRBV25-1 and TRBJ1-3, the full variable domain reads EADIYQTPRYLVIGTGKKITLECSQTMGHDKMYWYQQDPGMELHLIHYSYGVNSTEKGDLSSESTVSRIRTEHFPLTLESARPSHTSQYLCASSAPLGQDLSGNTIYFGEGSWLTVV.

V is TRBV6-5 and J is TRBJ2-6, with D possibly being TRBD1 (6 bases). Trimming cost V 8 bases and J 4 bases, with 15 bases left between them. Looked up from germline, CDR1 is MNHEY and CDR2 is SVGAGI. The CDR3 consists of 15 residues. The CDR3, as DNA: TGTGCCAGCGGCAACAGGGCGGACGGGGCCAACGTCCTGACTTTC. Its protein is CASGNRADGANVLTF.

This clone appeared a few times. The V gene is TRBV2, the J gene TRBJ2-2, with a tentative D call TRBD2 (6 bases). The CDR3 has 12 amino acids. The V end was cut by 6 bases, the J end by 8 bases, with 10 bases between. Germline V gene sequence: CDR1 SNHLY, CDR2 FYNNEI. The CDR3 protein is CASRGDSGELFF. The CDR3 DNA reads TGTGCCAGCAGGGGGGACTCTGGGGAGCTGTTTTTT.

The sample holds one count of this clone. The V call is TRBV29-1, the J call TRBJ2-5; D ambiguous. The CDR3 is 12 amino acids. V was shortened by 1 base and J by 5 bases, with 8 bases between the two germline ends. Per the germline V gene, CDR1 is SQVTM and CDR2 is ANQGSEA. CDR3 nucleotides: TGCAGCGTTGAAGGGCTAGGTGAGACCCAGTACTTC. Translation: CSVEGLGETQYF. Variable domain in full (rest from reference TRBV29-1 and TRBJ2-5): SAVISQKPSRDICQRGTSLTIQCQVDSQVTMMFWYRQQPGQSLTLIATANQGSEATYESGFVIDKFPISRPNLTFSTLTVSNMSPEDSSIYLCSVEGLGETQYFGPGTRLLVL.

J is TRBJ1-1 and V is TRBV9, with 8 bases matching TRBD1. CDR3 length: 15 amino acids. The V gene end was trimmed by 4 bases and the J gene end by 5 bases; junction bases not matched to a gene: 10. CDR1 is SGDLS and CDR2 is YYNGEE in the germline V gene. The CDR3 reads CASSSPDRAGTEAFF. The DNA for the CDR3 is TGTGCCAGCAGCTCTCCGGACAGGGCGGGAACTGAAGCTTTCTTT.

The chain carries TRBV4-3 and TRBJ2-1, with a tentative D call TRBD1 (6 bases). CDR1 LGHNA and CDR2 YSLEER come from the germline V gene. V was clipped by 0 bases and J by 1 base, with 7 bases between them. This CDR3 is built from 15 residues. The CDR3 protein is CASSQEGGSYNEQFF. The CDR3 nucleotides read TGCGCCAGCAGCCAAGAAGGGGGATCCTACAATGAGCAGTTCTTC.

This clone was seen a handful of times. This specimen includes other DNA sequences encoding the same CDR3. The V gene is TRBV14, the J gene TRBJ1-6; no definite D call. This CDR3 is built from 14 residues. The V gene lost 1 base and the J gene lost 7 bases, with 8 bases spanning the gap. Germline V gene data show CDR1 as SGHDN and CDR2 as FVKESK. The CDR3 sequence: CASSQGRENSPLHF. CDR3 coding DNA: TGTGCCAGCAGCCAAGGGAGGGAAAATTCACCCCTCCACTTT.

The rearrangement joins TRBV7-8 to TRBJ2-7; 10 bases are a match to TRBD1. The V gene end was trimmed by 3 bases and the J gene end by 1 base; junction bases not matched to a gene: 3. Germline V gives CDR1 SGHVS, CDR2 FQNEAQ. The CDR3 consists of 15 residues. The chain's CDR3 is CASSFGQGGSYEQYF. The CDR3 nucleotides are TGTGCCAGCAGCTTTGGACAGGGGGGATCCTACGAGCAGTACTTC.

The chain combines TRBV2 with TRBJ2-5, with a tentative D call TRBD2 (6 bases). The CDR3 sequence is 14 residues long. Germline CDR1 is SNHLY and CDR2 is FYNNEI. The ends were cut back, 3 bases at V and 1 base at J, with 9 bases in the middle. CDR3 bases: TGTGCCAGCAGTGATGGGAGGTTCCAAGAGACCCAGTACTTC. The encoded protein is CASSDGRFQETQYF. Full variable domain (rest looked up from reference TRBV2 and TRBJ2-5): EPEVTQTPSHQVTQMGQEVILRCVPISNHLYFYWYRQILGQKVEFLVSFYNNEISEKSEIFDDQFSVERPDGSNFTLKIRSTKLEDSAMYFCASSDGRFQETQYFGPGTRLLVL.

The chain joins TRBV5-6 to TRBJ2-5; 10 nucleotides agree with TRBD1. The CDR3 runs 16 residues. The V and J ends lost 4 bases and 5 bases, in that order; junction bases with no gene match: 11. Germline CDR1 and CDR2: SGHDT and YYEEEE. DNA for the CDR3: TGTGCCAGCAGCAGAATTAAGACAGGGGGCTATGAGACCCAGTACTTC. Protein: CASSRIKTGGYETQYF. The entire variable domain, with the rest obtained from reference TRBV5-6 and TRBJ2-5, is as follows: DAGVTQSPTHLIKTRGQQVTLRCSPKSGHDTVSWYQQALGQGPQFIFQYYEEEERQRGNFPDRFSGHQFPNYSSELNVNALLLGDSALYLCASSRIKTGGYETQYFGPGTRLLVL.

V is TRBV11-2 and J is TRBJ2-3; 8 bases are a match to TRBD2. CDR1 is SGHAT, CDR2 FQNNGV, per germline. The CDR3 runs to 15 residues. V was pared by 6 bases and J by 5 bases, with 10 bases of the junction left unmatched. The CDR3 DNA sequence: TGTGCCAGCAGTCCCTCCGGGACTAGGGGAGATACGCAGTATTTT. Its protein product is CASSPSGTRGDTQYF.

The J gene is TRBJ1-1, the V gene TRBV19, with a weak D call TRBD1 (5 bases). Germline V CDR1 and CDR2: LNHDA, SQIVND (reference sequence). This CDR3 is 15 amino acids long. Trimming pared 6 bases from V and 1 base from J, leaving 15 bases between. The chain's CDR3 is CASRPARDWNTEAFF. The DNA of the CDR3 is TGTGCCAGTAGGCCAGCCAGGGACTGGAACACTGAAGCTTTCTTT.

The rearrangement joins TRBV6-1 to TRBJ1-1; the D gene is possibly TRBD1 (6 bases). The CDR3 has 14 amino acids. Trimming cost V 5 bases and J 3 bases, with 13 bases left between them. Germline assignment: CDR1 MNHNS and CDR2 SASEGT. The chain's CDR3 is CASSSQGPHTEAFF. The CDR3 nucleotides are TGTGCCAGCAGTTCTCAGGGGCCTCACACTGAAGCTTTCTTT.

The V gene is TRBV5-1, the J gene TRBJ2-3, with 7 bases lining up with TRBD2. V trimming: 4 bases; J trimming: 2 bases; junction bases outside the gene matches: 13. Germline lookup yields CDR1 SGHRS and CDR2 YFSETQ. This CDR3 region has 17 residues. In DNA, the CDR3 is TGCGCCAGCAGCGGCGGGCGCTCCGGGGGGAACACAGATACGCAGTATTTT. This codes for CASSGGRSGGNTDTQYF.

This clone was observed a single time. J is TRBJ2-7 and V is TRBV29-1; 8 bases match TRBD1. This CDR3 is built from 13 residues. Germline V gene lookup returns CDR1 SQVTM and CDR2 ANQGSEA. With 6 bases clipped from V and 1 base from J, the junction kept 5 bases outside the gene matches. This chain's CDR3 is CSVATGVSYEQYF. The CDR3, as DNA: TGCAGCGTGGCGACAGGGGTATCCTACGAGCAGTACTTC.

The rearrangement uses TRBV29-1 and TRBJ1-1, with TRBD1 matching 9 bases. Per germline, CDR1 SQVTM and CDR2 ANQGSEA. The trim removed 1 base at V and 11 bases at J, leaving 8 bases unmatched. The CDR3 covers 13 residues. Written as DNA, the CDR3 is TGCAGCGTTGAAGTAGGACAGGGGAGGGAGGCTTTCTTT. It translates to CSVEVGQGREAFF.

J is TRBJ1-4 and V is TRBV9; unclear D gene. The V gene's germline CDR1 is SGDLS and CDR2 YYNGEE. V was clipped by 0 bases and J by 7 bases, with 13 bases between them. CDR3 length: 15 amino acids. In nucleotides, the CDR3 is TGTGCCAGCAGCGTAGGAGGGAATGTGCGTGAAAAACTGTTTTTT. It translates to CASSVGGNVREKLFF.